Here is one T cell receptor beta chain with its context. This clonotype was seen a handful of times. Its antigen is not yet known. Per-base quality was not reported, and no clone a single base away is much larger than it. The data are from a study of identical twins listed by TCRdb under 2016. At the level of the whole study: TCR alpha and beta repertoires from monozygotic twins, unrelated adults of various ages and cord blood were deep-sequenced to test whether fetal clonotypes persist. To rule out contamination, the twin experiments were replicated at different times with different library preparation protocols. Study-level results and caveats: Because the same donors could not be followed over many years, the conclusions depended on cross-sectional statistical analysis. Abundant cord blood beta clonotypes carried fewer insertions; young adult naive repertoires showed a weaker similar trend, while memory repertoires showed none. Invariant T cells such as MAIT and iNKT could partly confound zero-insertion analyses, although diverse VJ usage argued against such confounding for most clonotypes. In monozygotic twins, out-of-frame TCR alpha sharing was systematically underestimated by recombination models, although the models agreed with sharing between unrelated individuals. Excess twin sharing in beta out-of-frame sequences was weaker because fewer shared sequences lowered the signal-to-noise ratio. Out-of-frame TCR alpha sequences shared between twins showed an excess of low generation-probability sequences compared with coincidental sharing between unrelated individuals.

CDR1 and CDR2 (MNHEY, SVGEGT) derive from the germline V gene. V and J lose 5 bases and 3 bases, and a span of 14 bases separates them. The CDR3, from cysteine to phenylalanine, totals 16 residues. The entry retains the CDR3 DNA only, 48 bases that are in frame from base 1. Libraries were prepared through 5' RACE. The data were produced on an Illumina HiSeq 2000. A universal primer binding site was introduced by template switching, and a unique molecular identifier was present in the final cDNA, enabling accurate counting of TCR cDNA molecules. Specific primers in the conserved constant-segment region were used to synthesize first-strand cDNA for the TCR alpha and beta chains. To control for contamination, every cDNA library was double barcoded, receiving both a SMART-Mk sample barcode and Illumina barcodes. Two successive PCR steps introduced TruSeq adapter sequences along with Illumina sample barcodes. The TCR alpha and beta cDNA libraries were sequenced on the Illumina HiSeq platform using custom primers. The original pipeline was this. Raw reads were processed with MiGEC to extract unique molecular identifiers, and MiXCR was used to determine CDR3 positions. Recombination models were inferred per individual with the repgenHMM and IGoR tools using an EM algorithm. The analysis of shared clonotypes was done with the tcR package in R, with sharing normalized by the product of cloneset sizes. To study raw recombination without the effects of thymic and clonal selection, out-of-frame nonproductive sequences were analyzed. Clones were called with MiXCR by TCRdb after fastp trimmed the public reads at Q25, and only in-frame beta chains were retained. Rows are combined by CDR3 protein, so each entry shows the most common genes and DNA. TCRdb, not the authors, supplied the V and J calls. Across this sample there are fewer than 800,000 distinct CDR3 sequences, with under 8.5% seen only once. The ten top clones hold approximately 1.5% of the sample.

All donors were healthy Caucasians. Three pairs of female monozygotic twins, all aged about 18 to 29 years, were included in the twin cohort. Peripheral blood mononuclear cells were the source from which RNA for the TCR libraries was isolated. This same sample was also taken into another study, of yellow fever vaccine responses in identical twins. The second paper states: The authors reported that the T cell response to vaccination in identical twins appeared partly convergent and partly personalized. In the study, vaccine-responding T cell clones were precisely tracked in identical twins.

Sequencing was carried out using PBMCs. This clonotype was sampled from a woman younger than 35 in good health. The V gene is TRBV6-2 or TRBV6-3 and the J gene is TRBJ2-6; possibly the D gene is TRBD1, per 6 matching bases. The nucleotides read TGTGCCAGCAGTCCCGCAGGGGTTTTTGGGGCCAACGTCCTGACTTTC. Translated, it gives CASSPAGVFGANVLTF.